The 29 T cell receptor beta chains reported below all come from one sample, sequenced in a study of blood T cell repertoires in COVID-19. Measured with immunoSEQ multiplex PCR; TCRdb has only the in-frame clones, and not every one. The sample lists 100,000 or so clones, about nine tenths occurring once. Source material: peripheral blood. The receptors derive from a woman between 50 and 59 years old with COVID-19, enrolled during active disease.

This clone appeared a few times. The chain couples TRBV2 to TRBJ1-3, with D possibly matching TRBD1 (6 bases). Looked up from germline, CDR1 is SNHLY and CDR2 is FYNNEI. There are 15 residues in the CDR3. Trimming shortened V by 6 bases and J by 4 bases, and 16 bases separated the two germline ends. The CDR3 DNA sequence: TGTGCCAGCAGCGTCGCGGACAGCTCAGGAAACACCATATATTTT. The encoded protein is CASSVADSSGNTIYF.

There are a few counts of this clone. The rearrangement links TRBV20-1 to TRBJ2-3; D unresolved. The length of the CDR3 is 10 residues. The V end lost 3 bases, the J end lost 5 bases, and 3 bases lay between the germline ends. Germline loops: CDR1 DFQATT, CDR2 SNEGSKA (reference sequence). As DNA, the CDR3 is TGCAGTGCTAGTCAAGATACGCAGTATTTT. Translating it yields CSASQDTQYF.

The chain combines TRBV29-1 with TRBJ2-7; 9 bases are shared with TRBD2. The V segment lost 3 bases and the J segment 3 bases; nucleotides outside the gene matches: 9. The CDR3 is 15 amino acids. CDR1 SQVTM and CDR2 ANQGSEA come from the germline V gene. As DNA, the CDR3 is TGCAGCGTTGAGGGGACTAGCTTTTCTCTCTACGAGCAGTACTTC. Its protein product is CSVEGTSFSLYEQYF.

Concerning this clone: Additional DNA sequences in this sample encode the identical CDR3. The V call is TRBV18, the J call TRBJ2-5, with D uncertain. The CDR3 is made up of 11 amino acids. Germline V gene data show CDR1 as KGHSH and CDR2 as LQKENI. The germline V and J ends were trimmed by 3 bases and 4 bases, with 3 bases remaining between them. The CDR3 region has the DNA TGTGCCAGCTCACCCTCAGAGACCCAGTACTTC. It is translated as CASSPSETQYF.

V and J are TRBV7-3 and TRBJ2-7, with D perhaps matching TRBD2 (5 bases). V was cut by 3 bases and J by 5 bases, with 14 bases left in between. This CDR3 is built from 14 residues. Looked up from germline, CDR1 is SGHTA and CDR2 is FQGTGA. CDR3 amino acids: CASSFGLPGNEQYF. CDR3 DNA: TGTGCCAGCAGCTTCGGGCTCCCGGGAAACGAGCAGTACTTC.

In its sample, this clone was seen once. Here the CDR3 reads CASSFSAGAYNEQFF. The DNA of the CDR3 is TGTGCCAGCTCATTCTCAGCGGGAGCCTACAATGAGCAGTTCTTC. This chain connects TRBV18 to TRBJ2-1, with 8 bases fitting TRBD2. From germline, CDR1 is KGHSH and CDR2 LQKENI. This CDR3 is 15 amino acids long. V lost 5 bases, J lost 2 bases, and 5 bases stayed unmatched.

The rearrangement joins TRBV12-5 to TRBJ1-1; possible D gene TRBD1, 5 bases. The ends were cut back, 2 bases at V and 1 base at J, with 8 bases in the middle. Germline V lookup: CDR1 LGHNT, CDR2 FRNRAP. The CDR3 is 14 residues long. The CDR3 region has the DNA TGTGCTAGTGGTTTGCCAACAGGGAACACTGAAGCTTTCTTT. Translating gives CASGLPTGNTEAFF.

This chain connects TRBV9 to TRBJ2-1, with 7 nucleotides matching TRBD1. Germline CDR1 SGDLS, CDR2 YYNGEE. The V gene end was trimmed by 5 bases and the J gene end by 5 bases; junction bases not matched to a gene: 13. The CDR3 totals 16 residues. The CDR3 bases are TGTGCCAGCAGTGAGACAGGGTCGGCACGAGACAATGAGCAGTTCTTC. This sequence encodes CASSETGSARDNEQFF.

This clone was seen more than once but under ten times. The rearrangement uses TRBV6-1 and TRBJ2-7; 13 nucleotides match TRBD2. CDR1 is MNHNS, CDR2 SASEGT, per germline. After removal of 3 bases from V and 0 bases from J, the junction contained 5 bases not matched to a gene. This CDR3 region has 17 residues. CDR3: CASSEGLAGSSSYEQYF. CDR3 DNA sequence: TGTGCCAGCAGTGAGGGACTAGCGGGGTCCAGCTCCTACGAGCAGTACTTC.

The chain combines TRBV6-1 with TRBJ1-3; no definite D call. The germline CDR1 and CDR2 sequences are MNHNS and SASEGT. The CDR3 has 17 residues. Between the trimmed V and J ends, which lost 3 bases and 0 bases, there was a span of 15 bases. The CDR3 is CASSEAEFWSSGNTIYF. The DNA of the CDR3 is TGTGCCAGCAGTGAGGCTGAATTCTGGAGCTCTGGAAACACCATATATTTT.

The V and J genes are TRBV27 and TRBJ1-3; D is uncertain. Trimming took off 5 bases at V and 1 base at J, with 18 bases between the two ends. The CDR3 spans 17 residues. Germline loops: CDR1 MNHEY, CDR2 SMNVEV (reference sequence). The CDR3 nucleotides read TGTGCCAGCAGTCCCTGGGGAGCGCTGGGTTCTGGAAACACCATATATTTT. It translates to CASSPWGALGSGNTIYF.

This chain joins TRBV5-4 and TRBJ1-5, with unresolved D. Germline V gene lookup returns CDR1 SGHNT and CDR2 YYREEE (reference sequence). This CDR3 region has 14 residues. V lost 5 bases and J lost 7, with 16 bases in between. The CDR3 sequence is CASSFGGGGQPQHF. CDR3 DNA sequence: TGTGCCAGCAGTTTCGGAGGAGGAGGGCAGCCCCAGCATTTT.

This rearrangement joins TRBV12-3 or TRBV12-4 to TRBJ2-2; D might be TRBD1 (6 bases). V shed 7 bases and J shed 6 bases, with 9 bases lying between them. The CDR3 extends over 12 amino acids. CDR3 bases: TGTGCCAGCATCAGGGGAGCCGGGGAGCTGTTTTTT. Amino acid sequence: CASIRGAGELFF.

The chain has TRBV19 and TRBJ1-6, with no clear D. Germline V gene lookup returns CDR1 LNHDA and CDR2 SQIVND (reference sequence). The CDR3 length is 14 residues. The V end was cut by 3 bases, the J end by 5 bases, with 8 bases between. The CDR3 bases are TGTGCCAGTAGTATTATCGGGAATAATTCACCCCTCCACTTT. It specifies CASSIIGNNSPLHF.

The genes are TRBV28 and TRBJ2-3, with a tentative D call TRBD1 (5 bases). The CDR3 sequence is 15 residues long. Trimming cost V 3 bases and J 2 bases, with 12 bases left between them. The germline V gene has CDR1 MDHEN and CDR2 SYDVKM. The CDR3 DNA follows: TGTGCCAGCAGTTTTGGCAGGGCATCCACAGATACGCAGTATTTT. Its protein product is CASSFGRASTDTQYF.

The chain uses TRBV7-2 and TRBJ1-1; 8 bases are a match to TRBD1. The CDR3 consists of 14 residues. The V and J ends lost 4 bases and 4 bases, in that order; junction bases with no gene match: 5. Germline lookup yields CDR1 SGHTA and CDR2 FQGNSA. CDR3 DNA sequence: TGTGCCAGCAGCTCACCAACAGGGGGCACTGAAGCTTTCTTT. It translates to CASSSPTGGTEAFF. Together with reference TRBV7-2 and TRBJ1-1, the CDR3 gives the full variable domain: GAGVSQSPSNKVTEKGKDVELRCDPISGHTALYWYRQSLGQGLEFLIYFQGNSAPDKSGLPSDRFSAERTGGSVSTLTIQRTQQEDSAVYLCASSSPTGGTEAFFGQGTRLTVV.

The rearrangement links TRBV5-4 to TRBJ2-2, with TRBD1 as a possible D gene (6 bases). CDR3 length: 15 amino acids. V lost 4 bases, J lost 2 bases, and 12 bases lay in between. Germline assignment: CDR1 SGHNT and CDR2 YYREEE (reference sequence). CDR3 DNA: TGTGCCAGCAGCGCGGACAGACGTAACACCGGGGAGCTGTTTTTT. This encodes CASSADRRNTGELFF.

The chain joins TRBV10-1 to TRBJ2-2; possibly TRBD2 for D (6 bases). Trimming took 6 bases from V and 3 from J, leaving 11 bases between them. The CDR3 runs to 14 residues. CDR1 and CDR2 (germline): WNHNN, SYGVQD (reference sequence). CDR3 DNA: TGCGCCAGCAGGGGGACTCGGGACACCGGGGAGCTGTTTTTT. This codes for CASRGTRDTGELFF.

The rearrangement uses TRBV29-1 and TRBJ2-3; 7 nucleotides match TRBD1. This CDR3 is built from 13 residues. CDR1 is SQVTM and CDR2 is ANQGSEA in the germline V gene. V lost 7 bases and J lost 4; bases outside the gene matches: 8. CDR3 DNA sequence: TGCAGCGGCCTCCGGGACAGAGCAGATACGCAGTATTTT. Its translation: CSGLRDRADTQYF.

The CDR3 DNA sequence: TGTGCCAGCAGTTCCCGACTAGCGGGCCCTCGGGAGACCCAGTACTTC. Translating gives CASSSRLAGPRETQYF. This rearrangement joins TRBV28 to TRBJ2-5, with 10 nucleotides matching TRBD2. CDR1 and CDR2 from the germline V gene are MDHEN and SYDVKM. V lost 4 bases to trimming and J lost 5 bases; unmatched junction nucleotides: 10. The CDR3 length is 16 residues. Full variable domain (remainder filled in from reference TRBV28 and TRBJ2-5): DVKVTQSSRYLVKRTGEKVFLECVQDMDHENMFWYRQDPGLGLRLIYFSYDVKMKEKGDIPEGYSVSREKKERFSLILESASTNQTSMYLCASSSRLAGPRETQYFGPGTRLLVL.

The chain employs TRBV9 and TRBJ2-3; 11 bases fit TRBD2. CDR1 and CDR2 from the germline V gene are SGDLS and YYNGEE. This CDR3 has 16 amino acids. J lost 4 bases, V lost 3 bases, and 7 bases had no gene match. The CDR3 region has the DNA TGTGCCAGCAGCGCCTCTAGCGGGGGGAAAGCAGATACGCAGTATTTT. It yields the protein CASSASSGGKADTQYF. Full variable domain (rest looked up from reference TRBV9 and TRBJ2-3): DSGVTQTPKHLITATGQRVTLRCSPRSGDLSVYWYQQSLDQGLQFLIQYYNGEERAKGNILERFSAQQFPDLHSELNLSSLELGDSALYFCASSASSGGKADTQYFGPGTRLTVL.

The chain carries TRBV7-9 and TRBJ1-6; TRBD1 matches at 10 bases. The CDR3 runs to 15 residues. The germline gives CDR1 SEHNR, CDR2 FQNEAQ (reference sequence). The J segment lost 9 bases and the V segment lost 5 bases, leaving 7 bases of the junction unmatched. Here the CDR3 DNA reads TGTGCCAGCAGCGTCGGACAGGGGGAAGGTTCACCCCTCCACTTT. Protein product: CASSVGQGEGSPLHF.

The J gene is TRBJ2-5, the V gene TRBV9; tentatively, D is TRBD1 (5 bases). Germline CDR1 SGDLS, CDR2 YYNGEE. The CDR3 is 14 residues long. V lost 3 bases and J lost 5, with 14 bases in between. The CDR3 reads CASSGGAGEETQYF. As DNA, the CDR3 is TGTGCCAGCAGCGGGGGCGCCGGTGAGGAGACCCAGTACTTC.

This clone was picked up a small number of times. The chain links TRBV6-1 to TRBJ1-2; tentatively, D is TRBD1 (6 bases). V was clipped by 2 bases and J by 3 bases, with 16 bases between them. The CDR3 has 16 residues. Germline V gives CDR1 MNHNS, CDR2 SASEGT. CDR3 sequence (DNA): TGTGCCAGCAGTGAAAGTTCGGGGGGCAGTTACTATGGCTACACCTTC. Protein: CASSESSGGSYYGYTF.

The V call is TRBV7-3, the J call TRBJ2-2; D is unclear. Germline lookup yields CDR1 SGHTA and CDR2 FQGTGA. V was clipped by 5 bases and J by 7 bases, with 8 bases between them. The CDR3 has 12 amino acids. The CDR3 nucleotides are TGTGCCAGCAGCCCCCAGGACGGGGAGCTGTTTTTT. It encodes CASSPQDGELFF.

The chain couples TRBV19 to TRBJ2-7; tentative D call: TRBD1 (6 bases). Germline V gene sequence: CDR1 LNHDA, CDR2 SQIVND (reference sequence). The length of the CDR3 is 13 residues. V was trimmed by 4 bases and J by 1 base, leaving 8 bases between them. CDR3 residues: CASSRGQSYEQYF. In DNA, the CDR3 is TGTGCCAGTAGTAGGGGACAATCCTACGAGCAGTACTTC.

The chain joins TRBV5-4 to TRBJ1-6, with TRBD1 identical over 8 bases. The germline V gene has CDR1 SGHNT and CDR2 YYREEE (reference sequence). V was pared by 0 bases and J by 6 bases, with 2 bases of the junction left unmatched. CDR3 length equals 15 residues. The DNA for the CDR3 is TGTGCCAGCAGCTTGGAGACAGGGGTTAATTCACCCCTCCACTTT. Translated, it gives CASSLETGVNSPLHF.

This CDR3 reads CASSDRLAGVTDTQYF. CDR3 nucleotide sequence: TGTGCCAGCAGCGATCGTTTAGCGGGGGTTACAGATACGCAGTATTTT. The chain uses TRBV5-4 and TRBJ2-3, with TRBD2 matching 9 bases. Germline-derived CDR1 and CDR2 are SGHNT and YYREEE (reference sequence). V gave up 4 bases and J gave up 3 bases; unmatched junction bases: 9. The CDR3 extends over 16 amino acids.

V and J are TRBV10-3 and TRBJ1-2; D not certain. Germline loops: CDR1 ENHRY, CDR2 SYGVKD. The CDR3 is made up of 18 amino acids. V dropped 0 bases and J dropped 1 base, with 18 bases sitting between them. CDR3 nucleotide sequence: TGTGCCATCAGTGAGTCGGGGAGCGCGAGCCAACGTAACTATGGCTACACCTTC. Translation gives CAISESGSASQRNYGYTF.